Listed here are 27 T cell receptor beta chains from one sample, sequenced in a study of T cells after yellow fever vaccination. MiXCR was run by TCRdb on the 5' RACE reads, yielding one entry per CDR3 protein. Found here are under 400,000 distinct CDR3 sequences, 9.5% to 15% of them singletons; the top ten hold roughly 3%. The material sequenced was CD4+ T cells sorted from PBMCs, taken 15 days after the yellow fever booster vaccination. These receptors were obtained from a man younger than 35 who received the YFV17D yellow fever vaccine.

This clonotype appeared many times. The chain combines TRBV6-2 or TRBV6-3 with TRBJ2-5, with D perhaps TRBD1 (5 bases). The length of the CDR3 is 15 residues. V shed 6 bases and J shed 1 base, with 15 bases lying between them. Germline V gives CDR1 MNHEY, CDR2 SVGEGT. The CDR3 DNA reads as TGTGCCAGCAGGAGATTCTCAGGGATCCAAGAGACCCAGTACTTC. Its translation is CASRRFSGIQETQYF.

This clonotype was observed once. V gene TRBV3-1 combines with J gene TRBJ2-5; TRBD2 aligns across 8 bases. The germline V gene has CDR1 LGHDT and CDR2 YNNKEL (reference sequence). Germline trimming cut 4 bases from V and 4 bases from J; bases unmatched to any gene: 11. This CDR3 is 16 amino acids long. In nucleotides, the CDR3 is TGTGCCAGCAGCCCCTTGGGGGCGGGGGGAGCAGAGACCCAGTACTTC. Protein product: CASSPLGAGGAETQYF.

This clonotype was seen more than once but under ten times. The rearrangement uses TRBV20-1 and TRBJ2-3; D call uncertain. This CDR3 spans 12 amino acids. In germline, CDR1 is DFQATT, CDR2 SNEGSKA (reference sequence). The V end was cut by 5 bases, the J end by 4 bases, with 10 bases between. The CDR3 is CSAQSWADTQYF. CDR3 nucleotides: TGCAGTGCTCAAAGTTGGGCAGATACGCAGTATTTT.

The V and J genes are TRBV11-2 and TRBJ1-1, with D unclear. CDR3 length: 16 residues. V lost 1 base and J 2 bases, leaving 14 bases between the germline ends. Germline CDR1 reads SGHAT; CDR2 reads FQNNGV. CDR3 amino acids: CASSLGLVGGNTEAFF. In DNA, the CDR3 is TGTGCCAGCAGCTTAGGACTAGTGGGTGGAAACACTGAAGCTTTCTTT.

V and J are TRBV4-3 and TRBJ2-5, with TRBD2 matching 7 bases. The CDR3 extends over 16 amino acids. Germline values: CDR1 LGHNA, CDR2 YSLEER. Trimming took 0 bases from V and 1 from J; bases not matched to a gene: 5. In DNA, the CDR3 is TGCGCCAGCAGCCAAGATGGGGCTAGCGGCCAAGAGACCCAGTACTTC. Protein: CASSQDGASGQETQYF.

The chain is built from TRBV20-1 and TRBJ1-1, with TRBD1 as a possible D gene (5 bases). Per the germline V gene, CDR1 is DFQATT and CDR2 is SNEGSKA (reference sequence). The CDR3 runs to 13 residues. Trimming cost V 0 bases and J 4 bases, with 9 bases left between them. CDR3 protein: CSARDGTGTEAFF. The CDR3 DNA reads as TGCAGTGCTAGAGATGGGACGGGCACTGAAGCTTTCTTT.

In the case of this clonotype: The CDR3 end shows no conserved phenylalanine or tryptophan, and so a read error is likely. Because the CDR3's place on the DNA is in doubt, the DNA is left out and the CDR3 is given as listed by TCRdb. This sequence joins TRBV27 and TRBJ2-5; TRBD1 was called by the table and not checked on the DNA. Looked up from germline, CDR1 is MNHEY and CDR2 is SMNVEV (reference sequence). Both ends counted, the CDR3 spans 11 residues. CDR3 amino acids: CASSFLAGGAR.

CDR3 coding DNA: TGTGCCAGCGGAGGACGGCAGAACACTGAAGCTTTCTTT. Amino acids: CASGGRQNTEAFF. V gene TRBV6-6 combines with J gene TRBJ1-1; D remains ambiguous. Looked up from germline, CDR1 is MNHNY and CDR2 is SVGAGI (reference sequence). Trimming took 8 bases from V and 1 from J, leaving 11 bases between them. The CDR3 covers 13 residues.

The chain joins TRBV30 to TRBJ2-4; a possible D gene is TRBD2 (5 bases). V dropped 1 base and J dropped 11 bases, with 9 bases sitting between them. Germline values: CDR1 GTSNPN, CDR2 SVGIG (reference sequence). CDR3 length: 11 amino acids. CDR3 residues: CAWSGTGVQYF. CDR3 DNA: TGTGCCTGGAGTGGGACCGGGGTTCAGTACTTC.

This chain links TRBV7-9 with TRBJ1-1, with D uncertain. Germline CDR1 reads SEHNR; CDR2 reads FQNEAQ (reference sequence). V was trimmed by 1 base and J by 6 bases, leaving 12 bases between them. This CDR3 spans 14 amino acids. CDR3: CASSLVLGYAEAFF. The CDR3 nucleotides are TGTGCCAGCAGCTTAGTCCTGGGGTACGCTGAAGCTTTCTTT.

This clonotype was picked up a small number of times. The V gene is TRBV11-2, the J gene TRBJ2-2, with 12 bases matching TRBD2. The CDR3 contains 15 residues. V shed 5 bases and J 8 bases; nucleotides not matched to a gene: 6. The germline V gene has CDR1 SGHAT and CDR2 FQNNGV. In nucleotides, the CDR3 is TGTGCCAGCAGCACTCGGACTAGCGGGGATGGGGAGCTGTTTTTT. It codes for CASSTRTSGDGELFF.

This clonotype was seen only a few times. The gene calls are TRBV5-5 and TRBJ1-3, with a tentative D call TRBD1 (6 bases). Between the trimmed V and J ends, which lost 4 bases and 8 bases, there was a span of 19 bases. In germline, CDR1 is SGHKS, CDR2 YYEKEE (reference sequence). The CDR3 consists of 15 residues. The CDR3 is CASSPGASGADTIYF. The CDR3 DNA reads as TGTGCCAGCAGCCCTGGCGCGTCAGGGGCGGACACCATATATTTT.

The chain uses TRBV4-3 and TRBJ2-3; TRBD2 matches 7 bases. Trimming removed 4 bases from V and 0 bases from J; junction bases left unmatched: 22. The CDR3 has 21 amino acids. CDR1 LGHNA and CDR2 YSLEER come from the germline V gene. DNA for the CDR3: TGCGCCAGCAGCCCCCAGACTAGCCCGCAAGGTTTTGTATCTAGCACAGATACGCAGTATTTT. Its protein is CASSPQTSPQGFVSSTDTQYF.

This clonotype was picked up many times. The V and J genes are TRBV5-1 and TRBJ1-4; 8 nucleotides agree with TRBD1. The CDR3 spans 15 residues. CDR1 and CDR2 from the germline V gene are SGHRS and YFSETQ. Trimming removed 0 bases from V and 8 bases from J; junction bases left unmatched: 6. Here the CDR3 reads CASSLDTGGGEKLFF. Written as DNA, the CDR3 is TGCGCCAGCAGCTTGGATACAGGGGGAGGAGAAAAACTGTTTTTT.

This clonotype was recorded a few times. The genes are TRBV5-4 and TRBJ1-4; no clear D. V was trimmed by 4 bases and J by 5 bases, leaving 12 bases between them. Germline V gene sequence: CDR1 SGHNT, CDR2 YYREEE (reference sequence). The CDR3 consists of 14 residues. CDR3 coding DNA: TGTGCCAGCAGCCGGCGCGACCCCAATGAAAAACTGTTTTTT. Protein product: CASSRRDPNEKLFF.

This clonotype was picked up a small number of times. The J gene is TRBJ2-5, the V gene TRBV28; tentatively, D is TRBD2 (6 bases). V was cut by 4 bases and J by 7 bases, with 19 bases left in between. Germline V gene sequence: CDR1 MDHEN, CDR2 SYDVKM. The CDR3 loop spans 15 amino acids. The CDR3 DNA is TGTGCCAGCAGTTCGCCGGGGGTCCGAGAAGGGACCCAGTACTTC. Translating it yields CASSSPGVREGTQYF. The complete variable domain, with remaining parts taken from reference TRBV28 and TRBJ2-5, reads DVKVTQSSRYLVKRTGEKVFLECVQDMDHENMFWYRQDPGLGLRLIYFSYDVKMKEKGDIPEGYSVSREKKERFSLILESASTNQTSMYLCASSSPGVREGTQYFGPGTRLLVL.

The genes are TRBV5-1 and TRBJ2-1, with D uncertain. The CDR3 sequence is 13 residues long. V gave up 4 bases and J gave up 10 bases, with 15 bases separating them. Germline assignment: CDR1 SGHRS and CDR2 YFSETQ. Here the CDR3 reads CASSRIERDEQFF. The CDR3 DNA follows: TGCGCCAGCAGCCGAATCGAGAGAGACGAGCAGTTCTTC.

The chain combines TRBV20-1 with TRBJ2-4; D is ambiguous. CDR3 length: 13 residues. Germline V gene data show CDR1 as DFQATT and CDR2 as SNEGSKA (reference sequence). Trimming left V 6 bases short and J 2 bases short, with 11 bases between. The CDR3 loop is CSATLTPKNIQYF. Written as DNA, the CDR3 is TGCAGTGCCACCCTTACTCCCAAAAACATTCAGTACTTC.

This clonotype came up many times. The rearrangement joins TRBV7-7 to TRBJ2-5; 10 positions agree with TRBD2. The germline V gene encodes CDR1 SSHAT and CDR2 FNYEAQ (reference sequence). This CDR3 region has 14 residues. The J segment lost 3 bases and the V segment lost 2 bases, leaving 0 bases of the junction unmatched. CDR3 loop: CASSLSGGEETQYF. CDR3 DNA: TGTGCCAGCAGCTTAAGCGGGGGGGAAGAGACCCAGTACTTC.

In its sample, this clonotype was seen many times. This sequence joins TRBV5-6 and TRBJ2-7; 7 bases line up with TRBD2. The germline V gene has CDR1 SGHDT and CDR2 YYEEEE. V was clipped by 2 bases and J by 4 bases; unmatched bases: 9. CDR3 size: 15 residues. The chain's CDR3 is CASSFLTRGEYEQYF. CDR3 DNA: TGTGCCAGCAGCTTTCTCACCCGGGGGGAGTACGAGCAGTACTTC.

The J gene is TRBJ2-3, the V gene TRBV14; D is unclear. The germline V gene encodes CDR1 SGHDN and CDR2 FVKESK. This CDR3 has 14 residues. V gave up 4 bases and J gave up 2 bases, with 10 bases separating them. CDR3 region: CASSRGRFTDTQYF. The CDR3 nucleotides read TGTGCCAGCAGCCGCGGACGGTTCACAGATACGCAGTATTTT.

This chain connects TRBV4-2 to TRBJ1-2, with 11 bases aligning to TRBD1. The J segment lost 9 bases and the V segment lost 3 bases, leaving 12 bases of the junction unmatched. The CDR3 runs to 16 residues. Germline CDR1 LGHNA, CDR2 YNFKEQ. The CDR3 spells CASSHPGPDRGLSYTF. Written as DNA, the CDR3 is TGTGCCAGCAGCCACCCCGGGCCGGACAGGGGGCTGAGCTACACCTTC.

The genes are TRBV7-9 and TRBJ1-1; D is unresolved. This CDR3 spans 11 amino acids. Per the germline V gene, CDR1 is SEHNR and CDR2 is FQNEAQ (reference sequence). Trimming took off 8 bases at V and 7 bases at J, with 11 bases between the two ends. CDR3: CASDLWGEAFF. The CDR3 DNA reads TGTGCCAGCGATCTCTGGGGTGAAGCTTTCTTT.

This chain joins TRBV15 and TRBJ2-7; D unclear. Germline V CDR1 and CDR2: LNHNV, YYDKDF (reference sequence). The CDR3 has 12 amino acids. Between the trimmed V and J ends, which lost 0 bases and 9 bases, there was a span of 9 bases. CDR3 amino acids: CATSRDRVGQYV. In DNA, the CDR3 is TGTGCCACCAGCAGAGATCGCGTGGGGCAGTACGTC.

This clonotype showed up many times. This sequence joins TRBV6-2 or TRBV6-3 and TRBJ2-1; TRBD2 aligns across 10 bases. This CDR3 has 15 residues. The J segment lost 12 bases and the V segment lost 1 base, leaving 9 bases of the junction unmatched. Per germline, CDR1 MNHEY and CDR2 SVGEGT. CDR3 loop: CASSYYASGGLRQFF. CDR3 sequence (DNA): TGTGCCAGCAGTTACTATGCTAGCGGGGGTCTGAGGCAGTTCTTC.

The CDR3 DNA follows: TGTGCCATCAGTGTGGACCCGGGGCACAATGAGCAGTTCTTC. Amino acids: CAISVDPGHNEQFF. The V gene is TRBV10-3, the J gene TRBJ2-1; D may correspond to TRBD1 or TRBD2 (5 bases each). Trimming stripped 4 bases from V and 5 bases from J, with 12 bases between. The germline CDR1 and CDR2 sequences are ENHRY and SYGVKD. This CDR3 spans 14 amino acids.

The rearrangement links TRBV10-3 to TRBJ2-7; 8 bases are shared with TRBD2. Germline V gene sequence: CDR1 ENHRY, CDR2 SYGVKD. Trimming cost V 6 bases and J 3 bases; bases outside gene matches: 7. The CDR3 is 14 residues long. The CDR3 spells CAIRGSGTIYEQYF. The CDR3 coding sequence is TGTGCCATCAGGGGTAGCGGGACTATCTACGAGCAGTACTTC.